This T cell receptor (beta chain) was captured by sequencing in a study of blood T cell repertoires in COVID-19. Overall study context: Whether acute or convalescent, the COVID-19 samples came from the United States, Italy and Spain. PBMCs, B-cell-depleted T cells, or T cells were the source of the cDNA or gDNA that made up the material.

Clones were read by immunoSEQ multiplex PCR, and TCRdb kept only the in-frame ones, dropping some. The sample includes 350,000 to 450,000 clones, approximately 91% of them seen just once. What was sequenced was PBMCs or T cells enriched from blood (not recorded which). This clonotype was sampled from a woman aged 40 to 50 who had been exposed to COVID-19.

This chain's CDR3 is CASSATGNSYNEQFF. In DNA, the CDR3 is TGTGCCAGCAGCGCGACAGGGAATTCCTACAATGAGCAGTTCTTC. The chain joins TRBV9 to TRBJ2-1, with 7 bases fitting TRBD1. Trimming at V came to 3 bases and at J to 1 base, leaving 4 bases not matched to a gene. Per the germline V gene, CDR1 is SGDLS and CDR2 is YYNGEE. CDR3 size: 15 residues. Supplemented by reference TRBV9 and TRBJ2-1, the full variable domain reads DSGVTQTPKHLITATGQRVTLRCSPRSGDLSVYWYQQSLDQGLQFLIQYYNGEERAKGNILERFSAQQFPDLHSELNLSSLELGDSALYFCASSATGNSYNEQFFGPGTRLTVL.